A single sample gave rise to the 3 T cell receptor beta chains below, sequenced in a study of T cell repertoires in cytomegalovirus infection. TCRdb re-called the reads through MiXCR, storing one row per CDR3 protein. Among some 800,000 distinct CDR3 sequences listed, approximately 29% were seen once. Their cognate antigens are unknown. Sequenced material: cultured CD8+ T cells from PBMCs, taken from culture after CMV antigen stimulation. The receptors derive from a human donor in good health (CMV status not recorded). Some clones in this sample may be carry-over from other donors' samples.

The V and J genes are TRBV24-1 and TRBJ2-5; no definite D call. Germline-derived CDR1 and CDR2 are KGHDR and SFDVKD. This CDR3 is 14 amino acids long. Trimming cost V 0 bases and J 4 bases, with 8 bases left between them. Here the CDR3 reads CATSDLNGRETQYF. DNA for the CDR3: TGTGCCACCAGTGATTTGAACGGCAGAGAGACCCAGTACTTC.

This clonotype turned up a few times. The chain is built from TRBV28 and TRBJ2-7; D not resolved. The CDR3 loop spans 12 amino acids. The V end lost 6 bases, the J end lost 5 bases, and 11 bases lay between the germline ends. Germline assignment: CDR1 MDHEN and CDR2 SYDVKM. As DNA, the CDR3 is TGTGCCAGCAGGCCAGACCGCAACGAGCAGTACTTC. Translated: CASRPDRNEQYF.

Details on this clonotype: A read error is possible here, since a much larger clone lies one base away. The V call is TRBV7-9, the J call TRBJ1-1; no clear D gene. V lost 5 bases, J lost 5 bases, and 15 bases lay in between. This CDR3 contains 14 residues. Germline-derived CDR1 and CDR2 are SEHNR and FQNEAQ (reference sequence). The chain's CDR3 is CASSLGEDRTEAFF. The CDR3, as DNA: TGTGCCAGCAGCCTCGGGGAGGACCGGACTGAAGCTTTCTTT.